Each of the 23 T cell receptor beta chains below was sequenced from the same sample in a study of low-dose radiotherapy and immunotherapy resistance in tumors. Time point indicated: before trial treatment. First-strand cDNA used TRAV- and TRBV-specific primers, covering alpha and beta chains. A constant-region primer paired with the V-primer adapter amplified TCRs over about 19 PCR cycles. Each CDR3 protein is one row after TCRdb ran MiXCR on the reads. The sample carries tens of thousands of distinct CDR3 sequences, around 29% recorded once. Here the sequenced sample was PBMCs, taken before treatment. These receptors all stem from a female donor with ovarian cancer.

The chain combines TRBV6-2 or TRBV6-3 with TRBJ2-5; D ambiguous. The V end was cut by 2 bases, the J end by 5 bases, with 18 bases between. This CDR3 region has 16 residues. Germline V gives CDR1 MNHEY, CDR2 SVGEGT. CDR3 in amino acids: CASSYGVQLVVETQYF. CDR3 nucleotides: TGTGCCAGCAGTTACGGTGTCCAACTCGTGGTGGAGACCCAGTACTTC.

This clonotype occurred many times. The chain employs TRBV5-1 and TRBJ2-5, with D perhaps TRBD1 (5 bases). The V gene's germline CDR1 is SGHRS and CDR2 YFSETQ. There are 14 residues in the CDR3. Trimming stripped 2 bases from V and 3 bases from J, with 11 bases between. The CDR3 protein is CASSFRQGEETQYF. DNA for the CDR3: TGCGCCAGCAGCTTCCGGCAGGGCGAAGAGACCCAGTACTTC.

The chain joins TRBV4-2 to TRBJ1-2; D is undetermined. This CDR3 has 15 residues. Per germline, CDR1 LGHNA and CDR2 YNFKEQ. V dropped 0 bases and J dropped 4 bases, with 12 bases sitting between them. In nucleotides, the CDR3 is TGTGCCAGCAGCCAAGATCATGAGGGATCCTATGGCTACACCTTC. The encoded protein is CASSQDHEGSYGYTF.

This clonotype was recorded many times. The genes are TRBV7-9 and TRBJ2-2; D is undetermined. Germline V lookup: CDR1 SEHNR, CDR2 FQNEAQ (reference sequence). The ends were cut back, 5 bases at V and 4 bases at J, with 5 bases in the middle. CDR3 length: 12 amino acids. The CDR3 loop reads CASSTSTGELFF. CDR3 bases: TGTGCCAGCAGCACGTCCACCGGGGAGCTGTTTTTT.

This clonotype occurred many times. The CDR3 is CASSLGAGPSYEQYF. The CDR3 DNA is TGTGCCAGCTCCCTGGGAGCGGGGCCATCCTACGAGCAGTACTTC. V is TRBV18 and J is TRBJ2-7; 7 bases fit TRBD2. Trimming cost V 6 bases and J 1 base; bases outside gene matches: 9. Germline V gene data show CDR1 as KGHSH and CDR2 as LQKENI. The CDR3 covers 15 residues.

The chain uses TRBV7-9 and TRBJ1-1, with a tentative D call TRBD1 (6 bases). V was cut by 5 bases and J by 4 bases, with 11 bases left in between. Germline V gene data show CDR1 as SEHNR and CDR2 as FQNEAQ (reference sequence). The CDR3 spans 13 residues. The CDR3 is CASSPVGATEAFF. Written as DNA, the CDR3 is TGTGCCAGCAGCCCCGTGGGGGCCACTGAAGCTTTCTTT. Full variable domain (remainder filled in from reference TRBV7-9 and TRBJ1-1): DTGVSQNPRHKITKRGQNVTFRCDPISEHNRLYWYRQTLGQGPEFLTYFQNEAQLEKSRLLSDRFSAERPKGSFSTLEIQRTEQGDSAMYLCASSPVGATEAFFGQGTRLTVV.

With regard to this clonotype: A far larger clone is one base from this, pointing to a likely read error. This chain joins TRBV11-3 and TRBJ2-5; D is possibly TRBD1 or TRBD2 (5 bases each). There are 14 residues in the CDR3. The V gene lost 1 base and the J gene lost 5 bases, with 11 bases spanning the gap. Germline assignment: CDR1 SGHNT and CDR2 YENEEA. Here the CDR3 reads CASSLGDLGETQYF. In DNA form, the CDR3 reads TGTGCCAGCAGCTTAGGGGACCTCGGGGAGACCCAGTACTTC.

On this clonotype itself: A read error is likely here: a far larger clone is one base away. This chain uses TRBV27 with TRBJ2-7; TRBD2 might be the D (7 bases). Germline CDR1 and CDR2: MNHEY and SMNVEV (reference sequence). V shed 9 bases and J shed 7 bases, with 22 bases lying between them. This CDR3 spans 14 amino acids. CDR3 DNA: TGTGCCAGGAGGATCGGGGGGCCCCCCTTGGAGCAGTACTTC. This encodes CARRIGGPPLEQYF.

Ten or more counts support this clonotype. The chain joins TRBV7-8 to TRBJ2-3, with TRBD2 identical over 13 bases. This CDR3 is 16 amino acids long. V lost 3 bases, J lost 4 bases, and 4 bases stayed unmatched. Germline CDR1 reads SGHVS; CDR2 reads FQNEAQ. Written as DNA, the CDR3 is TGTGCCAGCAGCTTGAGGACTAGCGGGAGTGCAGATACGCAGTATTTT. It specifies CASSLRTSGSADTQYF.

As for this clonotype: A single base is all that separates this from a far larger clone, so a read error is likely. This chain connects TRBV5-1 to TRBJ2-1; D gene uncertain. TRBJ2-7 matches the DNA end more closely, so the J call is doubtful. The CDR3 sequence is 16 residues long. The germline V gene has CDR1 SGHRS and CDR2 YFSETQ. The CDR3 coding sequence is TGCGCCAGCAGCCAGACAAGGGATCGGGTCGTCCACGAGCAGTACTTC. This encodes CASSQTRDRVVHEQYF.

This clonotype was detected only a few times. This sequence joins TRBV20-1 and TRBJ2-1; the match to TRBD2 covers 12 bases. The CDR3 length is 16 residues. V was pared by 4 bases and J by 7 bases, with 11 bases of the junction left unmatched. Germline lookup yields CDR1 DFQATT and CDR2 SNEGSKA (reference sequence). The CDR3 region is CSAKAPTSGSWNEQFF. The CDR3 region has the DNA TGCAGTGCTAAAGCCCCGACTAGCGGGAGTTGGAATGAGCAGTTCTTC.

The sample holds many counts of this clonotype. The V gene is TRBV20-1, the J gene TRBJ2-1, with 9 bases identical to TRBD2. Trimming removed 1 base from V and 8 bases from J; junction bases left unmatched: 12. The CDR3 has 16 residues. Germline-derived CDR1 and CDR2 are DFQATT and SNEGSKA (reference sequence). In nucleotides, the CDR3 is TGCAGTGCTAGAGTAGGAGCGGGAGGAAGGATGTATGAGCAGTTCTTC. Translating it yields CSARVGAGGRMYEQFF.

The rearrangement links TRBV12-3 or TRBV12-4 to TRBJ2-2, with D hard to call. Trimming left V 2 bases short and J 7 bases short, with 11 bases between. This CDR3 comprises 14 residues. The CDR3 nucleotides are TGTGCCAGCAGTTTACAGTCGTTCGGCGGGGAGCTGTTTTTT. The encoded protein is CASSLQSFGGELFF.

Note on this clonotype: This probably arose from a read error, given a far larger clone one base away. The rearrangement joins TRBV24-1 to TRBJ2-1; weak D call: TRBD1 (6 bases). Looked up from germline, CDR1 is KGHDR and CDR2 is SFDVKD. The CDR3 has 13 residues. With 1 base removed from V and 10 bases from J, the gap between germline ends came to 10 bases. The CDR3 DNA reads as TGTGCCACCAGTGATTTCGCTGGGGGCGAGCAGTTCTTC. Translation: CATSDFAGGEQFF.

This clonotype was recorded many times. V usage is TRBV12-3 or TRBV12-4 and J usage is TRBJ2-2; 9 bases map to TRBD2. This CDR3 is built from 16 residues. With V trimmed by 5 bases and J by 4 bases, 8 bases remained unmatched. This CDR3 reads CASSPRGGGATGELFF. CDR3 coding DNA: TGTGCCAGCAGTCCCCGCGGCGGGGGGGCCACCGGGGAGCTGTTTTTT.

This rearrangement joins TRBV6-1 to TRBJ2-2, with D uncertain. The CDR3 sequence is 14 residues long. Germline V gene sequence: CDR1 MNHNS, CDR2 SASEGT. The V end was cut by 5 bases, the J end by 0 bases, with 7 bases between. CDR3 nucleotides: TGTGCCAGCAGTTATCCGACGAACACCGGGGAGCTGTTTTTT. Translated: CASSYPTNTGELFF.

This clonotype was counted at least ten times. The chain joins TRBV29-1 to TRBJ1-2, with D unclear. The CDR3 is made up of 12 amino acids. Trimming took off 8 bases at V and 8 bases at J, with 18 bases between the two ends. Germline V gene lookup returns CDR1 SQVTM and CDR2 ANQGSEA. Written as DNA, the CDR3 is TGCAGCTCTATCGACCATCAGTGGGGCTACACCTTC. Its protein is CSSIDHQWGYTF.

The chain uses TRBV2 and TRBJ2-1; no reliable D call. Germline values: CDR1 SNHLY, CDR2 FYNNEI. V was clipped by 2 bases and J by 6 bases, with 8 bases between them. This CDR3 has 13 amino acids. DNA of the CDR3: TGTGCCAGCAGTGAAATAGTGACCAATGAGCAGTTCTTC. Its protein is CASSEIVTNEQFF.

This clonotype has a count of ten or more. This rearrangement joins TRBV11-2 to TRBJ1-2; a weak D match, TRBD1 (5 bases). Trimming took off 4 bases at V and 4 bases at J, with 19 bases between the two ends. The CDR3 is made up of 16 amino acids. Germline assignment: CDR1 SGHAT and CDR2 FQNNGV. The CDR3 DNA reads TGTGCCAGCAGCTCCCGACAGTTGATTCCCACCTATGGCTACACCTTC. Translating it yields CASSSRQLIPTYGYTF. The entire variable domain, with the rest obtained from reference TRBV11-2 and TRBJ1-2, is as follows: EAGVAQSPRYKIIEKRQSVAFWCNPISGHATLYWYQQILGQGPKLLIQFQNNGVVDDSQLPKDRFSAERLKGVDSTLKIQPAKLEDSAVYLCASSSRQLIPTYGYTFGSGTRLTVV.

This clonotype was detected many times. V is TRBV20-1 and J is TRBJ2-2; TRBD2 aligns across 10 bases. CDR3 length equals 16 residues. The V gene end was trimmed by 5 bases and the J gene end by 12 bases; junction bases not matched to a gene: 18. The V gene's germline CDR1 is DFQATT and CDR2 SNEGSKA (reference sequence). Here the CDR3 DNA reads TGCAGTGCTCTCTCCGCAACTAGCGGGGACCCGGACAAGCTGTTTTTT. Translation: CSALSATSGDPDKLFF.

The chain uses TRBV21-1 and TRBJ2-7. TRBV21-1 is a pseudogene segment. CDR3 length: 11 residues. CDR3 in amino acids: CASSHFYEQYF. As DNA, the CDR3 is TGTGCCAGCAGCCACTTCTACGAGCAGTACTTC.

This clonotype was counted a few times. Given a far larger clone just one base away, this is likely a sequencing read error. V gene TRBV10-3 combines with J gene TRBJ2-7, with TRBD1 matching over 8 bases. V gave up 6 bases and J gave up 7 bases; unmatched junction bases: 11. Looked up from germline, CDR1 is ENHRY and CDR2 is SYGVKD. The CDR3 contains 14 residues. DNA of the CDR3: TGTGCCATCAGGCTCACAGGGGGGAGGAATGAGCAGTACTTC. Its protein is CAIRLTGGRNEQYF.

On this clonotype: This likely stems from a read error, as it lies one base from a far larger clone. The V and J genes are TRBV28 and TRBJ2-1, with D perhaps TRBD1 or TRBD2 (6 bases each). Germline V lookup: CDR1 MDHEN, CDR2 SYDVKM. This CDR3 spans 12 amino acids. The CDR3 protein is CGIKTVGGAQFF. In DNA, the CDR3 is TGTGGGATTAAGACCGTGGGGGGCGCGCAGTTCTTC.